The 30 T cell receptor beta chains presented below share a single source sample, sequenced in a study of a mutant IDH1 vaccine in newly diagnosed glioma. Specified time point: week 23, last vaccination. In the vaccine, a single dose held 300 ug of the mutant IDH1 20-mer peptide, along with topical imiquimod. Sequencing was performed with immunoSEQ multiplex PCR; in TCRdb, only in-frame clones are kept and a portion is missing. The data contain 40,000 or so clones, roughly 80% of them seen just once; the ten biggest clones take up roughly 2.4%. Which antigens these TCRs recognize remains unknown. The sequences come from PBMCs, collected from a glioma patient whose treatment included an IDH1 peptide vaccine. The receptors were gathered from a young woman with glioma. Some clones in this sample may be carry-over from other donors' samples.

The chain couples TRBV7-2 to TRBJ2-5, with D possibly being TRBD2 (6 bases). Trimming removed 3 bases from V and 4 bases from J, with 15 bases in between. The CDR3 sequence is 15 residues long. Germline values: CDR1 SGHTA, CDR2 FQGNSA. The CDR3 sequence: CASSLGGLGGETQYF. The CDR3 nucleotides are TGTGCCAGCAGCTTGGGCGGGCTGGGAGGAGAGACCCAGTACTTC. Drawing the rest from reference TRBV7-2 and TRBJ2-5, the complete variable domain is GAGVSQSPSNKVTEKGKDVELRCDPISGHTALYWYRQSLGQGLEFLIYFQGNSAPDKSGLPSDRFSAERTGGSVSTLTIQRTQQEDSAVYLCASSLGGLGGETQYFGPGTRLLVL.

This chain connects TRBV6-4 to TRBJ1-1; D is undetermined. V shed 3 bases and J shed 0 bases, with 11 bases lying between them. CDR1 MRHNA and CDR2 SNTAGT come from the germline V gene. This CDR3 is built from 15 residues. CDR3 region: CASSEGPDMNTEAFF. The CDR3 coding sequence is TGTGCCAGCAGTGAGGGCCCAGATATGAACACTGAAGCTTTCTTT.

The rearrangement links TRBV7-8 to TRBJ1-5; D not resolved. The CDR3 contains 15 residues. The V end was cut by 6 bases, the J end by 4 bases, with 16 bases between. The germline V gene has CDR1 SGHVS and CDR2 FQNEAQ. The CDR3 reads CASRAATAGNQPQHF. The CDR3, as DNA: TGTGCCAGCAGGGCAGCCACGGCAGGTAATCAGCCCCAGCATTTT.

The chain recombines TRBV6-5 with TRBJ2-1, with TRBD2 matching over 7 bases. Trimming removed 6 bases from V and 7 bases from J; junction bases left unmatched: 3. The CDR3 loop spans 12 amino acids. Germline-derived CDR1 and CDR2 are MNHEY and SVGAGI. CDR3 residues: CASSPGGNEQFF. The DNA for the CDR3 is TGTGCCAGCAGCCCCGGGGGGAATGAGCAGTTCTTC.

The chain uses TRBV9 and TRBJ1-1; 8 nucleotides agree with TRBD1. The CDR3 sequence is 16 residues long. Per germline, CDR1 SGDLS and CDR2 YYNGEE. V dropped 0 bases and J dropped 0; count of bases not matched to a gene: 4. This CDR3 reads CASSVVVDRVNTEAFF. CDR3 bases: TGTGCCAGCAGCGTAGTGGTGGACAGGGTGAACACTGAAGCTTTCTTT.

The rearrangement joins TRBV27 to TRBJ2-2; no definite D call. The V end was cut by 1 base, the J end by 1 base, with 1 base between. Germline-derived CDR1 and CDR2 are MNHEY and SMNVEV (reference sequence). The CDR3 totals 13 residues. CDR3 loop: CASSLLNTGELFF. CDR3 DNA: TGTGCCAGCAGTTTATTGAACACCGGGGAGCTGTTTTTT.

V gene TRBV29-1 combines with J gene TRBJ2-2; TRBD1 matches 9 bases. In germline, CDR1 is SQVTM, CDR2 ANQGSEA. The CDR3 has 15 residues. The junction had 8 bases not matched to a gene; V was cut back by 8 bases and J by 1 base. The CDR3 reads CSIIPGQGNTGELFF. CDR3 DNA: TGCAGCATTATCCCGGGACAGGGGAACACCGGGGAGCTGTTTTTT.

The chain has TRBV5-1 and TRBJ1-1; no firm D call. Trimming cost V 5 bases and J 4 bases, with 15 bases left between them. The length of the CDR3 is 14 residues. Per the germline V gene, CDR1 is SGHRS and CDR2 is YFSETQ. The CDR3 reads CASSSLGWSTEAFF. The CDR3 coding sequence is TGCGCCAGCAGTTCATTAGGGTGGTCCACTGAAGCTTTCTTT. The full variable domain, its missing parts supplied by reference TRBV5-1 and TRBJ1-1, is KAGVTQTPRYLIKTRGQQVTLSCSPISGHRSVSWYQQTPGQGLQFLFEYFSETQRNKGNFPGRFSGRQFSNSRSEMNVSTLELGDSALYLCASSSLGWSTEAFFGQGTRLTVV.

The chain couples TRBV11-2 to TRBJ2-6; 7 positions match TRBD1. Germline assignment: CDR1 SGHAT and CDR2 FQNNGV. This CDR3 region has 15 residues. With 5 bases clipped from V and 3 bases from J, the junction kept 4 bases outside the gene matches. The CDR3 protein is CASSKQGSGANVLTF. The CDR3 DNA is TGTGCCAGCAGCAAACAGGGGAGTGGGGCCAACGTCCTGACTTTC. The full variable domain, in which reference TRBV11-2 and TRBJ2-6 provide the parts outside the CDR3, is EAGVAQSPRYKIIEKRQSVAFWCNPISGHATLYWYQQILGQGPKLLIQFQNNGVVDDSQLPKDRFSAERLKGVDSTLKIQPAKLEDSAVYLCASSKQGSGANVLTFGAGSRLTVL.

The chain joins TRBV11-3 to TRBJ2-1; D is uncertain. This CDR3 is 15 amino acids long. Germline V CDR1 and CDR2: SGHNT, YENEEA. Between the trimmed V and J ends, which lost 2 bases and 4 bases, there was a span of 12 bases. Written as DNA, the CDR3 is TGTGCCAGCAGCTTAAGTCCACCGAAATACAATGAGCAGTTCTTC. It is translated as CASSLSPPKYNEQFF.

This chain connects TRBV11-2 to TRBJ1-2; tentatively, D is TRBD1 (5 bases). CDR3 length: 15 residues. In germline, CDR1 is SGHAT, CDR2 FQNNGV. Trimming cost V 1 base and J 5 bases, with 14 bases left between them. The CDR3 DNA reads TGTGCCAGCAGCTTAGCAGGGTTCCTTCGATATGGCTACACCTTC. It encodes CASSLAGFLRYGYTF.

This clone came up once. The rearrangement links TRBV19 to TRBJ2-3; D may be TRBD2 (5 bases). The germline V gene encodes CDR1 LNHDA and CDR2 SQIVND (reference sequence). The CDR3 runs to 14 residues. The V and J ends lost 4 bases and 4 bases respectively, with 12 bases between them. CDR3 region: CASSKAVRADTQYF. CDR3 bases: TGTGCCAGTAGTAAGGCGGTGCGGGCAGATACGCAGTATTTT.

The chain has TRBV5-1 and TRBJ2-1; TRBD2 matches at 9 bases. The CDR3 has 15 residues. Losses at the gene ends were 2 bases for V and 5 bases for J; bases not matched to a gene: 5. CDR1 and CDR2 from the germline V gene are SGHRS and YFSETQ. CDR3 nucleotide sequence: TGCGCCAGCAGCTTAGGCGGGGGGGCTCACAATGAGCAGTTCTTC. It specifies CASSLGGGAHNEQFF.

The sample holds one count of this clone. The chain combines TRBV5-6 with TRBJ1-2, with D unclear. V was shortened by 2 bases and J by 4 bases, with 12 bases between the two germline ends. Germline V gene lookup returns CDR1 SGHDT and CDR2 YYEEEE. The CDR3 covers 14 residues. CDR3 nucleotides: TGTGCCAGCAGCTTCGGACGGACGGGCTATGGCTACACCTTC. Translation: CASSFGRTGYGYTF.

This chain's CDR3 is CSVEPRVGYGYTF. As DNA, the CDR3 is TGCAGCGTTGAACCCAGGGTCGGCTATGGCTACACCTTC. The V call is TRBV29-1, the J call TRBJ1-2, with a tentative D call TRBD1 (5 bases). V was clipped by 2 bases and J by 4 bases, with 11 bases between them. The CDR3 sequence is 13 residues long. Germline V gene lookup returns CDR1 SQVTM and CDR2 ANQGSEA. The full variable domain, rest sourced from reference TRBV29-1 and TRBJ1-2, is SAVISQKPSRDICQRGTSLTIQCQVDSQVTMMFWYRQQPGQSLTLIATANQGSEATYESGFVIDKFPISRPNLTFSTLTVSNMSPEDSSIYLCSVEPRVGYGYTFGSGTRLTVV.

This sequence joins TRBV14 and TRBJ2-5; tentatively, D is TRBD1 or TRBD2 (6 bases each). Germline V gives CDR1 SGHDN, CDR2 FVKESK. This CDR3 has 14 amino acids. Between the trimmed V and J ends, which lost 1 base and 4 bases, there was a span of 10 bases. The CDR3: CASSQGRGAETQYF. CDR3 nucleotide sequence: TGTGCCAGCAGCCAAGGAAGGGGGGCAGAGACCCAGTACTTC.

This clone was counted only a few times. This rearrangement joins TRBV27 to TRBJ1-5; 8 nucleotides agree with TRBD1. Per germline, CDR1 MNHEY and CDR2 SMNVEV (reference sequence). The V segment lost 5 bases and the J segment 7 bases; nucleotides outside the gene matches: 4. The CDR3 contains 13 residues. The CDR3: CASSPQGGQPQHF. CDR3 sequence (DNA): TGTGCCAGCAGTCCACAGGGGGGCCAGCCCCAGCATTTT.

The V and J genes are TRBV19 and TRBJ2-1; TRBD2 aligns across 10 bases. Trimming cost V 3 bases and J 4 bases; bases outside gene matches: 6. The germline CDR1 and CDR2 sequences are LNHDA and SQIVND (reference sequence). The CDR3 contains 16 residues. The CDR3 spells CASSIGLAGAYNEQFF. The DNA of the CDR3 is TGTGCCAGTAGTATTGGGCTAGCGGGAGCTTACAATGAGCAGTTCTTC.

This chain uses TRBV6-1 with TRBJ1-2; D remains unclear. Deletions cut 7 bases from V and 4 bases from J, with 10 bases between. The CDR3 is 12 residues long. CDR1 is MNHNS and CDR2 is SASEGT in the germline V gene. In DNA form, the CDR3 reads TGTGCCAGCACCGTAAATTCCTATGGCTACACCTTC. It is translated as CASTVNSYGYTF.

The chain uses TRBV19 and TRBJ2-1, with TRBD2 matching over 10 bases. This CDR3 region has 14 residues. V trimming: 6 bases; J trimming: 10 bases; junction bases outside the gene matches: 9. Germline-derived CDR1 and CDR2 are LNHDA and SQIVND (reference sequence). In nucleotides, the CDR3 is TGTGCCAGTAGCGGACTAGCGGTAGGGAGGGAGCAGTTCTTC. It encodes CASSGLAVGREQFF.

This chain joins TRBV7-9 and TRBJ1-6; D is perhaps TRBD1 (5 bases). CDR1 is SEHNR, CDR2 FQNEAQ, per germline (reference sequence). The CDR3 length is 15 residues. With 1 base removed from V and 9 bases from J, the gap between germline ends came to 13 bases. The DNA for the CDR3 is TGTGCCAGCAGCTTAGTAACAGGCAACTCTTCACCCCTCCACTTT. Translating gives CASSLVTGNSSPLHF.

V and J are TRBV7-8 and TRBJ1-5; D gene unclear. This CDR3 region has 15 residues. CDR1 and CDR2 from the germline V gene are SGHVS and FQNEAQ. The V and J ends lost 5 bases and 2 bases respectively, with 13 bases between them. This CDR3 is CASSPPSSGNQPQHF. As DNA, the CDR3 is TGTGCCAGCAGCCCCCCCTCATCCGGCAATCAGCCCCAGCATTTT.

The V gene is TRBV6-5, the J gene TRBJ2-7; 7 bases match TRBD1. J gave up 2 bases and V 6 bases, and 7 bases lay outside the gene matches. Germline assignment: CDR1 MNHEY and CDR2 SVGAGI. CDR3 length: 14 residues. The CDR3 region is CASSRQDRTYEQYF. CDR3 coding DNA: TGTGCCAGCAGCCGCCAGGACAGGACCTACGAGCAGTACTTC.

The gene calls are TRBV5-1 and TRBJ2-1; 7 bases align to TRBD2. The germline CDR1 and CDR2 sequences are SGHRS and YFSETQ. The CDR3 spans 16 residues. J was trimmed by 4 bases and V by 0 bases; bases with no gene match: 7. The CDR3 nucleotides are TGCGCCAGCAGCTTGGACACTTCGGGGGGTTACAATGAGCAGTTCTTC. Translated, it gives CASSLDTSGGYNEQFF. Variable domain in full (rest from reference TRBV5-1 and TRBJ2-1): KAGVTQTPRYLIKTRGQQVTLSCSPISGHRSVSWYQQTPGQGLQFLFEYFSETQRNKGNFPGRFSGRQFSNSRSEMNVSTLELGDSALYLCASSLDTSGGYNEQFFGPGTRLTVL.

This clone occurred a few times. This sequence joins TRBV6-5 and TRBJ1-6, with 7 nucleotides matching TRBD1. Germline V gene data show CDR1 as MNHEY and CDR2 as SVGAGI. The ends lost 2 bases at V and 9 bases at J; junction bases unmatched: 7. CDR3 length: 15 residues. In DNA, the CDR3 is TGTGCCAGCAGTTACGGGGACAGAGAAGCTTCACCCCTCCACTTT. Its translation: CASSYGDREASPLHF.

The sample holds one count of this clone. The CDR3 reads CATSRARTGSYEQYF. CDR3 bases: TGTGCCACCAGCAGAGCCCGGACGGGGAGCTACGAGCAGTACTTC. The rearrangement uses TRBV15 and TRBJ2-7; tentative D call: TRBD2 (5 bases). CDR1 and CDR2 from the germline V gene are LNHNV and YYDKDF (reference sequence). This CDR3 has 15 amino acids. V was trimmed by 1 base and J by 3 bases, leaving 13 bases between them.

This clone was counted a few times. The chain has TRBV7-8 and TRBJ1-1; D unresolved. This CDR3 has 13 amino acids. Deletions cut 5 bases from V and 1 base from J, with 8 bases between. Germline V gene sequence: CDR1 SGHVS, CDR2 FQNEAQ. The CDR3 coding sequence is TGTGCCAGCAGCCTACGTACGAACACTGAAGCTTTCTTT. This sequence encodes CASSLRTNTEAFF.

The chain couples TRBV18 to TRBJ2-3, with D maybe TRBD2 (5 bases). This CDR3 comprises 15 residues. The V gene's germline CDR1 is KGHSH and CDR2 LQKENI. V was cut by 0 bases and J by 6 bases, with 13 bases left in between. CDR3: CASSPPSEGRDTQYF. CDR3 nucleotide sequence: TGTGCCAGCTCACCACCATCCGAGGGCCGTGATACGCAGTATTTT.

V and J are TRBV4-1 and TRBJ1-2; D is perhaps TRBD1 (5 bases). The CDR3 consists of 16 residues. V gave up 4 bases and J gave up 1 base, with 16 bases separating them. Per germline, CDR1 MGHRA and CDR2 YSYEKL. Here the CDR3 reads CASSRQRGDVNYGYTF. The CDR3 DNA reads TGCGCCAGCAGCCGCCAGAGGGGAGACGTTAACTATGGCTACACCTTC.

CDR3 in DNA: TGTGCCACCAGCAGAGAGGCAGGGGGCTACAATGAGCAGTTCTTC. Translating it yields CATSREAGGYNEQFF. The rearrangement links TRBV15 to TRBJ2-1, with 7 bases identical to TRBD1. The CDR3 has 15 residues. Germline lookup yields CDR1 LNHNV and CDR2 YYDKDF (reference sequence). V shed 0 bases and J 3 bases; nucleotides not matched to a gene: 2.